This T cell receptor beta chain was obtained from a study of T-cell reconstitution after alpha-beta-depleted transplantation in children. Only a few counts were recorded for this clonotype. CDR1 LGHNA and CDR2 YNFKEQ come from the germline V gene. Trimming removed 0 bases at V and 9 bases at J, with 15 bases between. The CDR3 totals 15 residues. Researchers prepared the TCRbeta library using unique molecular identifiers, the study reports. TCRdb called the PCR reads again in MiXCR, with one record for every CDR3 protein. Here the sample spans around 600,000 distinct CDR3 sequences, approximately 17% being singletons.

J is TRBJ1-3 and V is TRBV4-2; D is undetermined. The clonotype was recovered from a human donor who donated a stem cell graft to a child with acute myeloid leukemia. This material consisted of PBMCs from the stem cell graft donor, taken from the stem cell graft. The CDR3 protein is CASSQESKSVGTIYF. The CDR3 DNA follows: TGTGCCAGCAGCCAAGAATCGAAGTCGGTCGGCACCATATATTTT.